The next 5 T cell receptor beta chains were all read from a single sample in a study of CD8+ T cells in alopecia areata. The treatment is: oral pan-JAK inhibitor, 5-10 mg twice daily. As the sequencing template, cDNA was produced by extracting RNA and reverse transcribing it. Measured with immunoSEQ multiplex PCR; TCRdb has only the in-frame clones, and not every one. Seen here are about 64,000 clones, 46% observed once, and the top ten hold over 20%. The sample here was CD8+ T cells sorted from blood, taken around week 36, from a patient treated with tofacitinib. The receptor set was obtained from a human donor with alopecia areata.

The chain combines TRBV5-1 with TRBJ2-3, with TRBD2 identical over 8 bases. This CDR3 spans 19 amino acids. J lost 1 base, V lost 4 bases, and 17 bases had no gene match. Germline-derived CDR1 and CDR2 are SGHRS and YFSETQ. As DNA, the CDR3 is TGCGCCAGCAGCCTACTACTAGCGGAGGGGGACTATGGCACAGATACGCAGTATTTT. Residues: CASSLLLAEGDYGTDTQYF.

The rearrangement links TRBV11-2 to TRBJ1-2, with 7 bases fitting TRBD1. This CDR3 contains 12 residues. Germline loops: CDR1 SGHAT, CDR2 FQNNGV. After removal of 4 bases from V and 8 bases from J, the junction contained 4 bases not matched to a gene. The CDR3 protein is CASSSQGEGYTF. The DNA for the CDR3 is TGTGCCAGCAGCTCGCAGGGGGAAGGCTACACCTTC.

The chain links TRBV5-1 to TRBJ1-2, with TRBD1 as a possible D gene (5 bases). The CDR3 sequence is 14 residues long. The V end was cut by 4 bases, the J end by 8 bases, with 18 bases between. Germline V gene sequence: CDR1 SGHRS, CDR2 YFSETQ. CDR3 bases: TGCGCCAGCAGCACCGGGACCGACACTTGGGGCTACACCTTC. Protein sequence: CASSTGTDTWGYTF.

V usage is TRBV15 and J usage is TRBJ2-5, with D uncertain. The CDR3 consists of 14 residues. Deletions cut 3 bases from V and 3 bases from J, with 11 bases between. The germline gives CDR1 LNHNV, CDR2 YYDKDF (reference sequence). Here the CDR3 reads CATSRSNLEETQYF. In nucleotides, the CDR3 is TGTGCCACCAGCAGGTCCAACCTCGAAGAGACCCAGTACTTC.

CDR3: CASSPGGEANYGYTF. The CDR3 bases are TGTGCCAGCAGCCCCGGGGGGGAAGCTAACTATGGCTACACCTTC. The J gene is TRBJ1-2, the V gene TRBV11-2; D possibly corresponds to TRBD1 (5 bases). This CDR3 contains 15 residues. The germline V gene encodes CDR1 SGHAT and CDR2 FQNNGV. The ends were cut back, 5 bases at V and 0 bases at J, with 13 bases in the middle.